Each of the 9 T cell receptor beta chains below was sequenced from the same sample in a study of T cells in Graves' hyperthyroidism and ophthalmopathy. The CDR3 regions of TCR beta were amplified from RNA transcripts. HTBI primers were employed in a first-round RT-PCR of the TCR CDR3. Each CDR3 protein gets one entry after TCRdb re-called the multiplex PCR reads with MiXCR. The sample carries about 580,000 distinct CDR3 sequences, about 15% recorded once. Input material: blood. The receptors were gathered from a woman younger than 45 with Graves' hyperthyroidism that later progressed to Graves' ophthalmopathy.

This clonotype was recorded many times. The CDR3 sequence is CASSISGRASNEQFF. The CDR3 nucleotides read TGTGCCAGCAGTATTAGCGGGAGGGCTTCCAATGAGCAGTTCTTC. V gene TRBV28 combines with J gene TRBJ2-1; 11 positions match TRBD2. Germline V CDR1 and CDR2: MDHEN, SYDVKM. This CDR3 is 15 amino acids long. V lost 5 bases to trimming and J lost 6 bases; unmatched junction nucleotides: 6.

This clonotype came up many times. The V call is TRBV7-9, the J call TRBJ2-7; TRBD1 aligns across 8 bases. V lost 5 bases to trimming and J lost 4 bases; unmatched junction nucleotides: 7. CDR1 and CDR2 from the germline V gene are SEHNR and FQNEAQ (reference sequence). This CDR3 has 14 amino acids. The CDR3 loop is CASSPGQGRYEQYF. The CDR3 DNA is TGTGCCAGCAGCCCAGGACAGGGCCGTTACGAGCAGTACTTC.

This clonotype was seen many times. This rearrangement joins TRBV10-3 to TRBJ1-5, with TRBD1 matching 10 bases. The CDR3 sequence is 16 residues long. Losses at the gene ends were 2 bases for V and 3 bases for J; bases not matched to a gene: 4. Germline values: CDR1 ENHRY, CDR2 SYGVKD. The CDR3 loop is CAISEPDRGNNQPQHF. The CDR3 bases are TGTGCCATCAGTGAGCCGGACAGGGGGAACAATCAGCCCCAGCATTTT.

This clonotype has just a few counts. This sequence joins TRBV6-1 and TRBJ2-7, with D perhaps TRBD2 (5 bases). Per germline, CDR1 MNHNS and CDR2 SASEGT. With 5 bases removed from V and 2 bases from J, the gap between germline ends came to 10 bases. This CDR3 is 13 amino acids long. CDR3 residues: CASSSAGTYEQYF. As DNA, the CDR3 is TGTGCCAGCAGTTCGGCGGGCACCTACGAGCAGTACTTC.

The chain is built from TRBV9 and TRBJ2-3; the match to TRBD1 covers 8 bases. The germline V gene encodes CDR1 SGDLS and CDR2 YYNGEE. The CDR3 is 16 amino acids. Trimming at V came to 0 bases and at J to 1 base, leaving 4 bases not matched to a gene. CDR3 in amino acids: CASSVGPGQGTDTQYF. The CDR3 DNA follows: TGTGCCAGCAGCGTAGGGCCGGGACAGGGCACAGATACGCAGTATTTT.

This clonotype came up once. This rearrangement joins TRBV29-1 to TRBJ2-5; the D call may be TRBD1 or TRBD2 (5 bases each). This CDR3 comprises 15 residues. V lost 4 bases and J lost 7, with 22 bases in between. Germline V gene lookup returns CDR1 SQVTM and CDR2 ANQGSEA. As DNA, the CDR3 is TGCAGCGTTGGAATGAGTGGGACGAAGGATCCGACCCAGTACTTC. Protein sequence: CSVGMSGTKDPTQYF. The complete variable domain, with remaining parts taken from reference TRBV29-1 and TRBJ2-5, reads SAVISQKPSRDICQRGTSLTIQCQVDSQVTMMFWYRQQPGQSLTLIATANQGSEATYESGFVIDKFPISRPNLTFSTLTVSNMSPEDSSIYLCSVGMSGTKDPTQYFGPGTRLLVL.

This clonotype was observed many times. This sequence joins TRBV7-2 and TRBJ1-1; no firm D call. Germline V gene data show CDR1 as SGHTA and CDR2 as FQGNSA. This CDR3 has 14 amino acids. Trimming shortened V by 4 bases and J by 4 bases, and 13 bases separated the two germline ends. In DNA form, the CDR3 reads TGTGCCAGCAGCTCCGAGTTGCTTGGCACTGAAGCTTTCTTT. This encodes CASSSELLGTEAFF.

In this sample, this clonotype turned up many times. The chain links TRBV4-1 to TRBJ2-5; weak D call: TRBD2 (6 bases). Germline values: CDR1 MGHRA, CDR2 YSYEKL. CDR3 size: 15 residues. Between the trimmed V and J ends, which lost 1 base and 3 bases, there was a span of 12 bases. The CDR3, as DNA: TGCGCCAGCAGCCAAGTCGGGAGAAAAAAAGAGACCCAGTACTTC. Protein sequence: CASSQVGRKKETQYF.

For this clonotype: An end of the junction does not agree with germline; a read error may underlie this. The V gene is TRBV10-3, the J gene TRBJ1-4, with 7 positions matching TRBD1. Germline CDR1 and CDR2: ENHRY and SYGVKD. This CDR3 comprises 15 residues. In DNA form, the CDR3 reads TGTGCCACCAGTGAGCAGGACAGGCTCACGGAAAAACTGTTTTTT. Its protein is CATSEQDRLTEKLFF.